Listed below are T cell receptor beta chains from one sample, sequenced in a study of T cells in Graves' hyperthyroidism and ophthalmopathy. TCRdb itself ran the multiplex PCR reads through MiXCR, one entry per CDR3 protein. The table has around 440,000 distinct CDR3 sequences, 15% to 19% seen once. Material: blood. The receptor source for this set is a woman aged 18-29 years with Graves' hyperthyroidism. CDR3s include the opening cysteine and the closing phenylalanine or tryptophan. Fields, in order: CDR3 length, D gene, V gene, J gene, clone size, CDR3 protein, CDR3 DNA. The D gene is left open where the match is weak. Clone sizes are given selectively: once, few, many, or a class where the clone is expanded.

CDR3 length: 19
D gene: .
V gene: TRBV11-2
J gene: TRBJ1-1
clone size: many
CDR3 protein: CASSLDRFGQAVSGTEAFF
CDR3 DNA: TGTGCCAGCAGCTTAGATCGGTTTGGGCAGGCTGTTTCGGGCACTGAAGCTTTCTTT

CDR3 length: 15
D gene: .
V gene: TRBV5-6
J gene: TRBJ1-1
clone size: .
CDR3 protein: CASSLVGGLQAEAFF
CDR3 DNA: TGTGCCAGCAGCTTGGTTGGGGGGCTGCAGGCTGAAGCTTTCTTT

CDR3 length: 12
D gene: .
V gene: TRBV7-6
J gene: TRBJ2-7
clone size: many
CDR3 protein: CASSAGSYEQYF
CDR3 DNA: TGTGCCAGCAGCGCCGGGAGCTACGAGCAGTACTTC

CDR3 length: 13
D gene: .
V gene: TRBV4-1
J gene: TRBJ2-5
clone size: many
CDR3 protein: CASSHIMEETQYF
CDR3 DNA: TGCGCCAGCAGCCATATTATGGAGGAGACCCAGTACTTC

CDR3 length: 11
D gene: .
V gene: TRBV29-1
J gene: TRBJ2-7
clone size: .
CDR3 protein: CSVQTPYEQYF
CDR3 DNA: TGCAGCGTACAGACTCCTTACGAGCAGTACTTC

CDR3 length: 12
D gene: .
V gene: TRBV4-3
J gene: TRBJ2-1
clone size: .
CDR3 protein: CASSQYMDEQFF
CDR3 DNA: TGCGCCAGCAGCCAGTATATGGATGAGCAGTTCTTC

CDR3 length: 14
D gene: .
V gene: TRBV20-1
J gene: TRBJ2-3
clone size: few
CDR3 protein: CSARDRRGPDTQYF
CDR3 DNA: TGCAGTGCTAGGGACAGACGGGGGCCAGATACGCAGTATTTT

CDR3 length: 15
D gene: TRBD1
V gene: TRBV5-1
J gene: TRBJ1-2
clone size: few
CDR3 protein: CASSLVGQGAGGYTF
CDR3 DNA: TGCGCCAGCAGCTTGGTGGGTCAGGGGGCCGGTGGCTACACCTTC

CDR3 length: 12
D gene: .
V gene: TRBV11-2
J gene: TRBJ2-7
clone size: many
CDR3 protein: CASSRRTYEQYF
CDR3 DNA: TGTGCCAGCAGTCGACGAACGTACGAGCAGTACTTC

CDR3 length: 14
D gene: .
V gene: TRBV9
J gene: TRBJ2-5
clone size: .
CDR3 protein: CASSVGGRQETQYF
CDR3 DNA: TGTGCCAGCAGCGTAGGGGGACGGCAAGAGACCCAGTACTTC

CDR3 length: 15
D gene: TRBD2
V gene: TRBV20-1
J gene: TRBJ2-7
clone size: many
CDR3 protein: CSARDLRTSGYEQYF
CDR3 DNA: TGCAGTGCTAGAGATCTGAGGACTAGCGGATACGAGCAGTACTTC

CDR3 length: 15
D gene: .
V gene: TRBV4-1
J gene: TRBJ2-1
clone size: .
CDR3 protein: CASSLQGLSYNEQFF
CDR3 DNA: TGCGCCAGCAGCCTCCAGGGGTTGTCCTACAATGAGCAGTTCTTC

CDR3 length: 17
D gene: .
V gene: TRBV27
J gene: TRBJ2-5
clone size: many
CDR3 protein: CASSFRQATRHQETQYF
CDR3 DNA: TGTGCCAGCAGTTTCCGACAGGCCACCCGCCACCAAGAGACCCAGTACTTC

CDR3 length: 17
D gene: TRBD2
V gene: TRBV20-1
J gene: TRBJ2-1
clone size: many
CDR3 protein: CSARVKGLAGRYNEQFF
CDR3 DNA: TGCAGTGCTAGAGTAAAAGGGCTAGCGGGGAGATACAATGAGCAGTTCTTC

CDR3 length: 16
D gene: TRBD1
V gene: TRBV7-3
J gene: TRBJ2-6
clone size: few
CDR3 protein: CASSLRQGVGANVLTF
CDR3 DNA: TGTGCCAGCAGCCTTCGACAGGGGGTTGGGGCCAACGTCCTGACTTTC

CDR3 length: 15
D gene: TRBD1
V gene: TRBV7-2
J gene: TRBJ1-6
clone size: many
CDR3 protein: CASSFSTGDNSPLHF
CDR3 DNA: TGTGCCAGCAGCTTCTCGACAGGGGATAATTCACCCCTCCACTTT

CDR3 length: 13
D gene: .
V gene: TRBV24-1
J gene: TRBJ2-5
clone size: many
CDR3 protein: CATRDSVQETQYF
CDR3 DNA: TGTGCCACCAGGGACAGCGTCCAAGAGACCCAGTACTTC

CDR3 length: 15
D gene: TRBD1
V gene: TRBV9
J gene: TRBJ2-1
clone size: .
CDR3 protein: CASSVAADRYNEQFF
CDR3 DNA: TGTGCCAGCAGCGTAGCGGCGGACAGGTACAATGAGCAGTTCTTC

CDR3 length: 15
D gene: TRBD2
V gene: TRBV5-1
J gene: TRBJ2-1
clone size: .
CDR3 protein: CASSLGTSGGDEQFF
CDR3 DNA: TGCGCCAGCAGCTTGGGGACTAGCGGGGGGGATGAGCAGTTCTTC

CDR3 length: 14
D gene: TRBD1
V gene: TRBV20-1
J gene: TRBJ2-5
clone size: many
CDR3 protein: CSATGTGAPETQYF
CDR3 DNA: TGCAGTGCTACCGGGACAGGGGCTCCTGAGACCCAGTACTTC

CDR3 length: 13
D gene: .
V gene: TRBV25-1
J gene: TRBJ2-2
clone size: .
CDR3 protein: CASSEEWTGELFF
CDR3 DNA: TGTGCCAGCAGTGAAGAATGGACCGGGGAGCTGTTTTTT

CDR3 length: 15
D gene: TRBD2
V gene: TRBV19
J gene: TRBJ2-1
clone size: .
CDR3 protein: CASSELAGGSGEQFF
CDR3 DNA: TGTGCCAGTAGCGAACTAGCGGGAGGGTCCGGGGAGCAGTTCTTC

CDR3 length: 16
D gene: .
V gene: TRBV4-2
J gene: TRBJ2-3
clone size: .
CDR3 protein: CASSQEGGHSTDTQYF
CDR3 DNA: TGTGCCAGCAGCCAAGAAGGTGGTCATAGCACAGATACGCAGTATTTT

CDR3 length: 15
D gene: .
V gene: TRBV6-1
J gene: TRBJ2-7
clone size: few
CDR3 protein: CASRRDSTASYEQYF
CDR3 DNA: TGTGCCAGCAGACGGGACTCCACTGCCTCCTACGAGCAGTACTTC

CDR3 length: 16
D gene: TRBD2
V gene: TRBV2
J gene: TRBJ2-7
clone size: many
CDR3 protein: CASVLHLRTSGDEQYF
CDR3 DNA: TGTGCCAGCGTCCTCCACCTCCGGACTAGCGGGGACGAGCAGTACTTC

CDR3 length: 18
D gene: .
V gene: TRBV28
J gene: TRBJ2-6
clone size: many
CDR3 protein: CASSLFPGRSSGANVLTF
CDR3 DNA: TGTGCCAGCAGTTTATTCCCAGGGCGTAGCTCTGGGGCCAACGTCCTGACTTTC

CDR3 length: 16
D gene: .
V gene: TRBV20-1
J gene: TRBJ2-7
clone size: once
CDR3 protein: CSASRGRGALGYEQYF
CDR3 DNA: TGCAGTGCTAGTCGAGGTAGAGGAGCGTTGGGCTACGAGCAGTACTTC

CDR3 length: 15
D gene: TRBD2
V gene: TRBV7-2
J gene: TRBJ2-3
clone size: many
CDR3 protein: CASSLDGGGSDTQYF
CDR3 DNA: TGTGCCAGCAGCTTAGATGGCGGGGGGTCAGATACGCAGTATTTT

CDR3 length: 16
D gene: TRBD2
V gene: TRBV14
J gene: TRBJ2-1
clone size: .
CDR3 protein: CASSLRTSAKVNEQFF
CDR3 DNA: TGTGCCAGCAGCCTGCGGACTAGCGCCAAAGTCAATGAGCAGTTCTTC

CDR3 length: 14
D gene: .
V gene: TRBV6-5
J gene: TRBJ1-5
clone size: .
CDR3 protein: CASSYGARNQPQHF
CDR3 DNA: TGTGCCAGCAGTTACGGTGCCAGGAATCAGCCCCAGCATTTT

CDR3 length: 17
D gene: TRBD1
V gene: TRBV12-3/TRBV12-4
J gene: TRBJ1-6
clone size: many
CDR3 protein: CASRETLAGQLNSPLHF
CDR3 DNA: TGTGCCAGCAGGGAAACGTTGGCGGGACAGCTTAATTCACCCCTCCACTTT

CDR3 length: 17
D gene: .
V gene: TRBV20-1
J gene: TRBJ2-4
clone size: .
CDR3 protein: CSAFNPLGGVAKNIQYF
CDR3 DNA: TGCAGTGCCTTTAACCCCCTGGGGGGCGTAGCCAAAAACATTCAGTACTTC

CDR3 length: 16
D gene: .
V gene: TRBV4-1
J gene: TRBJ2-7
clone size: few
CDR3 protein: CASSPDDRSTSYEQYF
CDR3 DNA: TGTGCCAGCAGCCCAGACGACAGGTCCACCTCCTACGAGCAGTACTTC

CDR3 length: 15
D gene: TRBD2
V gene: TRBV6-4
J gene: TRBJ2-2
clone size: few
CDR3 protein: CASSEGLANTGELFF
CDR3 DNA: TGTGCCAGCAGTGAGGGACTAGCGAACACCGGGGAGCTGTTTTTT

CDR3 length: 16
D gene: TRBD1
V gene: TRBV6-1
J gene: TRBJ1-6
clone size: .
CDR3 protein: CASSEGRQGPYSPLHF
CDR3 DNA: TGTGCCAGCAGTGAAGGTCGACAGGGGCCTTATTCACCCCTCCACTTT

CDR3 length: 13
D gene: .
V gene: TRBV29-1
J gene: TRBJ2-4
clone size: .
CDR3 protein: CTESRGDRNIQYF
CDR3 DNA: TGCACCGAATCACGGGGGGACAGAAACATTCAGTACTTC

CDR3 length: 23
D gene: .
V gene: TRBV6-2/TRBV6-3
J gene: TRBJ2-4
clone size: .
CDR3 protein: CASSYSGWSLDFGENQAKNIQYF
CDR3 DNA: TGTGCCAGCAGTTACTCTGGATGGTCACTGGACTTCGGGGAAAATCAGGCCAAAAACATTCAGTACTTC

CDR3 length: 14
D gene: .
V gene: TRBV7-6
J gene: TRBJ2-3
clone size: few
CDR3 protein: CASSLEAFTDTQYF
CDR3 DNA: TGTGCCAGCAGCTTAGAGGCTTTCACAGATACGCAGTATTTT

CDR3 length: 14
D gene: .
V gene: TRBV20-1
J gene: TRBJ2-2
clone size: few
CDR3 protein: CNARPIQNTGELFF
CDR3 DNA: TGCAATGCGCGCCCAATTCAGAACACCGGGGAGCTGTTTTTT

CDR3 length: 12
D gene: .
V gene: TRBV2
J gene: TRBJ1-5
clone size: .
CDR3 protein: CAGSQGHQPQHF
CDR3 DNA: TGTGCCGGCAGCCAAGGCCATCAGCCCCAGCATTTT

CDR3 length: 13
D gene: .
V gene: TRBV27
J gene: TRBJ1-1
clone size: many
CDR3 protein: CASSWGAESEAFF
CDR3 DNA: TGTGCCAGCAGTTGGGGGGCAGAGTCTGAAGCTTTCTTT

CDR3 length: 13
D gene: .
V gene: TRBV28
J gene: TRBJ2-7
clone size: many
CDR3 protein: CASSSSTGRKQYF
CDR3 DNA: TGTGCCAGCAGTTCGTCGACAGGACGAAAGCAGTACTTC

CDR3 length: 14
D gene: .
V gene: TRBV12-3/TRBV12-4
J gene: TRBJ2-7
clone size: few
CDR3 protein: CASSLEAGGCEQYF
CDR3 DNA: TGTGCCAGCAGTTTGGAGGCAGGCGGCTGCGAGCAGTACTTC

CDR3 length: 12
D gene: .
V gene: TRBV27
J gene: TRBJ2-2
clone size: many
CDR3 protein: CASRKGYGELFF
CDR3 DNA: TGTGCCAGCAGGAAGGGTTACGGGGAGCTGTTTTTT